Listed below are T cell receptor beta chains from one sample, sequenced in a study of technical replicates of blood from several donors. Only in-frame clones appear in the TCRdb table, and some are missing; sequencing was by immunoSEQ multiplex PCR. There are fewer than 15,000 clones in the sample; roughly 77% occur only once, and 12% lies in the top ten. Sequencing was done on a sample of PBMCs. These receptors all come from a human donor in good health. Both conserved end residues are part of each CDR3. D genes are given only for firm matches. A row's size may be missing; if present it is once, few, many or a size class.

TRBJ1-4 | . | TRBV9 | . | CASSVEGGDATNEKLFF | TGTGCCAGCAGCGTAGAGGGAGGGGACGCAACTAATGAAAAACTGTTTTTT
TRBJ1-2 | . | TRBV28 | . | CASSLEQANYGYTF | TGTGCCAGCAGTTTAGAACAGGCTAACTATGGCTACACCTTC
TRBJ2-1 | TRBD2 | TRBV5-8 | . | CASSHTSGSYPLANEQFF | TGTGCCAGCAGCCACACTAGCGGGAGCTACCCCCTGGCCAATGAGCAGTTCTTC
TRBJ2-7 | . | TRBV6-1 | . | CASTLGWGAYEQYF | TGTGCCAGTACCTTGGGATGGGGGGCCTACGAGCAGTACTTC
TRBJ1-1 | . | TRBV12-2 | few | CASRFFKAPGTEAFF | TGTGCAAGTCGCTTTTTCAAGGCGCCGGGCACTGAAGCTTTCTTT
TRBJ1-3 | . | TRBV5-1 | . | CASSEGIAGNTIYF | TGCGCCAGCAGCGAGGGAATCGCTGGAAACACCATATATTTT
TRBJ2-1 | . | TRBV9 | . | CASSSGTPPGNEQFF | TGTGCCAGCAGCTCCGGGACTCCCCCAGGAAATGAGCAGTTCTTC
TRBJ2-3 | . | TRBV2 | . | CASRGRGSTDTQYF | TGTGCCAGCCGGGGGAGGGGGAGCACAGATACGCAGTATTTT
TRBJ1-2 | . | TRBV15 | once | CATSRDTDGSYGYTF | TGTGCCACCAGCAGAGATACGGACGGGAGCTATGGCTACACCTTC
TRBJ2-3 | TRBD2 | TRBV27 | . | CASSLWGLAELSTDTQYF | TGTGCCAGCAGTTTATGGGGACTAGCGGAGCTAAGTACAGATACGCAGTATTTT
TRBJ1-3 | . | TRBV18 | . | CASSPVVQGIAGNTIYF | TGTGCCAGCTCACCGGTCGTGCAGGGAATCGCTGGAAACACCATATATTTT
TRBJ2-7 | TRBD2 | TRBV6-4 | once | CASSDSVGGDEQYF | TGTGCCAGCAGTGACTCGGTCGGGGGGGACGAGCAGTACTTC
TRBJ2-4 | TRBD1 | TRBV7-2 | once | CASSLLPGQGIQYF | TGTGCCAGCAGCTTACTCCCGGGACAGGGAATTCAGTACTTC
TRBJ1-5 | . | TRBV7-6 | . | CASSLGGAGSNQPQHF | TGTGCCAGCAGCTTAGGGGGCGCGGGAAGCAATCAGCCCCAGCATTTT